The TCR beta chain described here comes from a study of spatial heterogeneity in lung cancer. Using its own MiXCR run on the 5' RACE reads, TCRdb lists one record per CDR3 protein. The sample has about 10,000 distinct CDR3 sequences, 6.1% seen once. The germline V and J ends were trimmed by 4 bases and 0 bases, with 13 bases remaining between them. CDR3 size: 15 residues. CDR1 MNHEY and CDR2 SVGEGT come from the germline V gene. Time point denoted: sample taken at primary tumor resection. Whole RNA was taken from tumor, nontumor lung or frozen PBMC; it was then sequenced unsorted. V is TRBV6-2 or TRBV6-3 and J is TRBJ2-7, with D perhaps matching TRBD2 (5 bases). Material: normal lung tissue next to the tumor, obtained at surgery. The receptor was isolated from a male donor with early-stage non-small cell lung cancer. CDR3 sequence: CASSFPGSYSYEQYF. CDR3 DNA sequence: TGTGCCAGCAGTTTCCCGGGATCTTACTCCTACGAGCAGTACTTC.